A selection of T cell receptor beta chains follows, all from one sample in a study of beta chain features in type 1 diabetes. The table came from immunoSEQ multiplex PCR; TCRdb's copy has only in-frame clones and leaves some out. The table shows 400,000 to 550,000 clones, with roughly an eighth occurring only once. Sequencing was carried out using naive CD4+ T cells from blood. The receptors shown here come from a woman aged 18-29 years in good health. Each CDR3 is given with its conserved first and last residue. D genes are given only for firm matches. The listing skips clone size in some rows; elsewhere it reads once, few, many or a size class.

J,D,size,V,DNA,CDR3
TRBJ1-3,-,few,TRBV13,TGTGCCAGCAGCTTAACAGGGTCTGGAAACACCATATATTTT,CASSLTGSGNTIYF
TRBJ2-1,-,few,TRBV7-8,TGTGCCAGCAGTCGGGATAAGGGTTCCTACAATGAGCAGTTCTTC,CASSRDKGSYNEQFF
TRBJ2-3,-,-,TRBV29-1,TGCAGCGTTGAAGATCCTCGAGGCATAGATACGCAGTATTTT,CSVEDPRGIDTQYF
TRBJ2-1,-,-,TRBV5-4,TGTGCCAGCAGCTCTTCAGAAACCAGGCAGTTCTTC,CASSSSETRQFF
TRBJ2-2,-,few,TRBV7-2,TGTGCCAGCAGCCCATTAGCGGTACCTTACACCGGGGAGCTGTTTTTT,CASSPLAVPYTGELFF
TRBJ2-2,TRBD1,few,TRBV29-1,TGCAGCGTTGGTGGATTGGGACAGGGCCGCACCGGGGAGCTGTTTTTT,CSVGGLGQGRTGELFF
TRBJ1-2,-,few,TRBV9,TGTGCGAGCCAGAGGGTTTTCTCTCGCTATGGCTACACCTTC,CASQRVFSRYGYTF
TRBJ2-5,-,-,TRBV2,TGTGCCAGCAAGCTGGGGCGGGAAGAGACCCAGTACTTC,CASKLGREETQYF
TRBJ1-5,-,-,TRBV6-1,TGTGCCAGCAAAGGCGGGAGCAATCAGCCCCAGCATTTT,CASKGGSNQPQHF
TRBJ2-7,TRBD2,many,TRBV29-1,TGCAGCGTTGAAGGCGGGGGAGGCTACGAGCAGTACTTC,CSVEGGGGYEQYF
TRBJ2-5,-,-,TRBV20-1,TGCAGTGCAGAGGTCCAAGAGACCCAGTACTTC,CSAEVQETQYF
TRBJ2-1,TRBD2,-,TRBV7-8,TGTGCCAGCAGCGAGAGCCGACTAGCGGGACGGAATGAGCAGTTCTTC,CASSESRLAGRNEQFF
TRBJ2-7,-,few,TRBV30,TGTGCCTGGAGTCCCCGGGGTTTTACCTACGAGCAGTACTTC,CAWSPRGFTYEQYF
TRBJ2-5,TRBD1,-,TRBV5-6,TGTGCCAGCAGCTTGGAACAGGGGATAGAGACCCAGTACTTC,CASSLEQGIETQYF
TRBJ1-6,TRBD1,few,TRBV6-6,TGTGCCAGCAGTTTTGACAGGGTTAATTCACCCCTCCACTTT,CASSFDRVNSPLHF
TRBJ1-6,-,-,TRBV5-1,TGCGCCAGCAGCTCCCAGGAAAATTCACCCCTCCACTTT,CASSSQENSPLHF